This T cell receptor beta chain came from a study of T cell changes during pregnancy in multiple sclerosis. The CDR3 consists of 11 residues. Per germline, CDR1 MNHNY and CDR2 SVGAGI (reference sequence). V shed 6 bases and J shed 11 bases, with 13 bases lying between them. Generated by immunoSEQ multiplex PCR, the TCRdb table keeps only in-frame clones and is missing some. The table has roughly 110,000 clones, roughly nine tenths seen once. This clonotype was sampled from a female donor with multiple sclerosis, enrolled in a pregnancy study. The sample here was peripheral blood, taken in the third trimester of pregnancy. The chain recombines TRBV6-6 with TRBJ1-1; weak D call: TRBD1 (5 bases). DNA for the CDR3: TGTGCCAGCAGCCCCAGGGATATCGCTTTCTTT. Translating gives CASSPRDIAFF.